The 16 T cell receptor beta chains reported below all come from one sample, sequenced in a study of T-cell memory formation after mild COVID-19. TCRdb analysed the 5' RACE reads with MiXCR anew, one entry per CDR3 protein. The data contain approximately 190,000 distinct CDR3 sequences, roughly 18% of them singletons. Sequenced material: PBMCs or a T cell subset sorted from them (not recorded which). These receptor sequences come from an adult woman who had mild COVID-19 (a few samples of this study predate the infection). Cell type and time point are not known.

The V gene is TRBV7-9, the J gene TRBJ2-1; 10 bases fit TRBD2. The V gene end was trimmed by 8 bases and the J gene end by 6 bases; junction bases not matched to a gene: 13. The germline V gene has CDR1 SEHNR and CDR2 FQNEAQ (reference sequence). The CDR3 is 16 residues long. In DNA, the CDR3 is TGTGCCAGCCCAAAACTAGAACTAGCGGGGATCAATGAGCAGTTCTTC. Its protein is CASPKLELAGINEQFF.

The rearrangement joins TRBV12-3 or TRBV12-4 to TRBJ2-4; D remains unclear. Trimming removed 5 bases from V and 7 bases from J, with 15 bases in between. This CDR3 region has 14 residues. CDR3 in amino acids: CASSRPAGANIQYF. CDR3 coding DNA: TGTGCCAGCAGTCGACCGGCAGGTGCGAACATTCAGTACTTC.

The J gene is TRBJ2-7, the V gene TRBV30; 16 bases match TRBD2. Germline V gene sequence: CDR1 GTSNPN, CDR2 SVGIG (reference sequence). Losses at the gene ends were 3 bases for V and 12 bases for J; bases not matched to a gene: 8. This CDR3 is 14 amino acids long. CDR3 sequence reads: CAWSGGTSGRAAYF. CDR3 bases: TGTGCCTGGAGCGGGGGGACTAGCGGGAGGGCCGCGTACTTC.

This clonotype came up a few times. The chain combines TRBV15 with TRBJ1-4, with D unclear. The CDR3 is 13 amino acids. CDR1 is LNHNV, CDR2 YYDKDF, per germline (reference sequence). V was clipped by 4 bases and J by 5 bases, with 8 bases between them. DNA for the CDR3: TGTGCCACCAGCAACGACATAAATGAAAAACTGTTTTTT. Translating it yields CATSNDINEKLFF.

The chain employs TRBV30 and TRBJ2-7; 8 bases match TRBD1. CDR1 is GTSNPN and CDR2 is SVGIG in the germline V gene (reference sequence). Trimming cost V 3 bases and J 4 bases; bases outside gene matches: 8. CDR3 length: 14 residues. The DNA of the CDR3 is TGTGCCTGGAGCCGCGCCGGGACAGGTTACGAGCAGTACTTC. Its protein is CAWSRAGTGYEQYF. The entire variable domain, with the rest obtained from reference TRBV30 and TRBJ2-7, is as follows: SQTIHQWPATLVQPVGSPLSLECTVEGTSNPNLYWYRQAAGRGLQLLFYSVGIGQISSEVPQNLSASRPQDRQFILSSKKLLLSDSGFYLCAWSRAGTGYEQYFGPGTRLTVT.

This clonotype was seen a few times. A junction boundary mismatches the germline segment, possibly from a read error. V gene TRBV12-3 or TRBV12-4 combines with J gene TRBJ1-5; D is undetermined. The CDR3 has 14 residues. The CDR3, as DNA: TGTGCCAGCGGTTTGGGTGCGGGCAATCAGCCCCAGCATTTT. Its protein is CASGLGAGNQPQHF.

This clonotype was counted once. The gene calls are TRBV5-4 and TRBJ2-7; 13 bases line up with TRBD2. Losses at the gene ends were 2 bases for V and 6 bases for J; bases not matched to a gene: 5. Germline V gives CDR1 SGHNT, CDR2 YYREEE (reference sequence). The CDR3 runs 15 residues. This CDR3 is CASSFGLAGDFEQYF. The CDR3 coding sequence is TGTGCCAGCAGCTTCGGACTAGCGGGGGACTTCGAGCAGTACTTC.

This clonotype appeared a few times. The genes are TRBV10-2 and TRBJ2-3, with D tentatively TRBD2 (5 bases). The ends were cut back, 8 bases at V and 3 bases at J, with 18 bases in the middle. This CDR3 spans 15 amino acids. From germline, CDR1 is WSHSY and CDR2 SAAADI. CDR3 nucleotide sequence: TGCGCCAGCCAGGCGGTGGGAGCTTGGACAGATACGCAGTATTTT. It specifies CASQAVGAWTDTQYF.

A few counts support this clonotype. The chain has TRBV30 and TRBJ2-7; perhaps TRBD1 as D (5 bases). Germline V lookup: CDR1 GTSNPN, CDR2 SVGIG (reference sequence). The CDR3 is 13 residues long. With 2 bases removed from V and 4 bases from J, the gap between germline ends came to 12 bases. The CDR3 region has the DNA TGTGCCTGGAGTCGACAGAGAACGTACGAGCAGTACTTC. Amino acid sequence: CAWSRQRTYEQYF. The full variable domain, in which reference TRBV30 and TRBJ2-7 provide the parts outside the CDR3, is SQTIHQWPATLVQPVGSPLSLECTVEGTSNPNLYWYRQAAGRGLQLLFYSVGIGQISSEVPQNLSASRPQDRQFILSSKKLLLSDSGFYLCAWSRQRTYEQYFGPGTRLTVT.

The chain combines TRBV29-1 with TRBJ1-1, with D tentatively TRBD1 (5 bases). The CDR3 spans 13 residues. Germline values: CDR1 SQVTM, CDR2 ANQGSEA. V shed 6 bases and J shed 0 bases, with 11 bases lying between them. The CDR3 sequence is CSVGNRLNTEAFF. CDR3 in DNA: TGCAGCGTCGGAAACAGGTTGAACACTGAAGCTTTCTTT. Combining the CDR3 with reference TRBV29-1 and TRBJ1-1 gives the whole variable domain SAVISQKPSRDICQRGTSLTIQCQVDSQVTMMFWYRQQPGQSLTLIATANQGSEATYESGFVIDKFPISRPNLTFSTLTVSNMSPEDSSIYLCSVGNRLNTEAFFGQGTRLTVV.

The chain has TRBV11-2 and TRBJ1-2; 7 bases are a match to TRBD1. Germline V CDR1 and CDR2: SGHAT, FQNNGV. The CDR3 loop spans 14 amino acids. J was trimmed by 13 bases and V by 5 bases; bases with no gene match: 16. The CDR3 loop is CASSPIGTAFSVTF. CDR3 DNA sequence: TGTGCCAGCAGCCCGATCGGGACAGCGTTCTCCGTCACCTTC.

This chain uses TRBV20-1 with TRBJ1-1; 8 bases fit TRBD1. Germline values: CDR1 DFQATT, CDR2 SNEGSKA (reference sequence). V gave up 6 bases and J gave up 0 bases; unmatched junction bases: 12. The CDR3 is 16 amino acids. The CDR3 DNA sequence: TGCAGTGCGCGGCTCCTCCGACAGGGGATGAACACTGAAGCTTTCTTT. Amino acids: CSARLLRQGMNTEAFF.

This chain joins TRBV30 and TRBJ2-3; perhaps D is TRBD1 or TRBD2 (6 bases each). Between the trimmed V and J ends, which lost 1 base and 2 bases, there was a span of 13 bases. Germline V CDR1 and CDR2: GTSNPN, SVGIG (reference sequence). CDR3 length: 15 amino acids. DNA of the CDR3: TGTGCCTGGAGTGAGGGGGGAAGCCCCACAGATACGCAGTATTTT. Its translation is CAWSEGGSPTDTQYF.

This clonotype was seen repeatedly, ten times or more. The chain couples TRBV4-2 to TRBJ2-2; D call uncertain. Looked up from germline, CDR1 is LGHNA and CDR2 is YNFKEQ. The ends were cut back, 4 bases at V and 4 bases at J, with 7 bases in the middle. This CDR3 region has 13 residues. CDR3 in DNA: TGTGCCAGCAGCCCGGGCCCCACCGGGGAGCTGTTTTTT. It yields the protein CASSPGPTGELFF.

Only a few counts were recorded for this clonotype. The rearrangement joins TRBV19 to TRBJ1-1; TRBD1 agrees at 7 bases. The CDR3 runs to 14 residues. The V segment lost 3 bases and the J segment 1 base; nucleotides outside the gene matches: 2. The germline V gene encodes CDR1 LNHDA and CDR2 SQIVND (reference sequence). CDR3 nucleotides: TGTGCCAGTAGTATGGACAGGAGGAACACTGAAGCTTTCTTT. As protein: CASSMDRRNTEAFF.

The table lists this clonotype with a few counts. The rearrangement links TRBV12-3 or TRBV12-4 to TRBJ1-2; 10 bases map to TRBD1. V lost 2 bases, J lost 6 bases, and 3 bases stayed unmatched. CDR3 length: 14 residues. CDR3 DNA: TGTGCCAGCAGTTTAAGGACAGGGGGGCATGGCTACACCTTC. Translation: CASSLRTGGHGYTF.